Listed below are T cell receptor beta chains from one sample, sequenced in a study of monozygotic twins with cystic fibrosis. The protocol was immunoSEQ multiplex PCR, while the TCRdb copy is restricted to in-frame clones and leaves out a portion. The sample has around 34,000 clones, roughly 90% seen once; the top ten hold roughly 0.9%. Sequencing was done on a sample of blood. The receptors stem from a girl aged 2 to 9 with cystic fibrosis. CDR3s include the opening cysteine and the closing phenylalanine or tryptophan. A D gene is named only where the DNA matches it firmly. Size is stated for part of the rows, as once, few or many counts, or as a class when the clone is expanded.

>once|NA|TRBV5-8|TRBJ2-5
TGTGCCAGCAGCCTCTTCCAGCAAGAGACCCAGTACTTC
CASSLFQQETQYF
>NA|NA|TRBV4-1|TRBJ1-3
TGCGCCAGCAGCCAAGAGAGGGGGGCGACTGGAAACACCATATATTTT
CASSQERGATGNTIYF
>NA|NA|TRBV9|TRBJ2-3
TGTGCCAGCAGCGTAATGGGGGTAACAGATACGCAGTATTTT
CASSVMGVTDTQYF
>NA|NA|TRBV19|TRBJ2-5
TGTGCCAGTAGTATATCCCACCAAGAGACCCAGTACTTC
CASSISHQETQYF
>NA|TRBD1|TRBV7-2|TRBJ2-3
TGTGCCAGCAGCGCCCGGACAGGGGCAGATACGCAGTATTTT
CASSARTGADTQYF
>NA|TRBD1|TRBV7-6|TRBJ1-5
TGTGCCAGCAGCGCGGGACAGGGATTCGCTCAGCCCCAGCATTTT
CASSAGQGFAQPQHF
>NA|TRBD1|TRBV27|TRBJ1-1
TGTGCCAGCAGCACTCAGACAGGGACGGGGGCCACTGAAGCTTTCTTT
CASSTQTGTGATEAFF
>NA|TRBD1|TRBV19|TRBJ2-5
TGTGCCAGTAGTATACGGACAGGGGAGTTCGAGACCCAGTACTTC
CASSIRTGEFETQYF
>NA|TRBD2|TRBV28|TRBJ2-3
TGTGCCAGCAGTCCCCCGGGACTAGCGCGTGATACGCAGTATTTT
CASSPPGLARDTQYF
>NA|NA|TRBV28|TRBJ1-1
TGTGCCAGCAGTTTAGAAGGCACCCCGCCTGAAGCTTTCTTT
CASSLEGTPPEAFF
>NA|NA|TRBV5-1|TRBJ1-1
TGCGCCAGCAGCTTCAACGCGGGTGGAACTGAAGCTTTCTTT
CASSFNAGGTEAFF
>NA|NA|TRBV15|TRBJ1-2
TGTGCCACCAGCAGAGACTCATATGGCTACACCTTC
CATSRDSYGYTF
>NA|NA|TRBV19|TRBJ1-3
TGTGCCAGTAGTACCTATAGTGCCAGCACTGGAAACACCATATATTTT
CASSTYSASTGNTIYF
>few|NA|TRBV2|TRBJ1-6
TGTGCCAGCAGACAGACTAGGGCATATAATTCACCCCTCCACTTT
CASRQTRAYNSPLHF
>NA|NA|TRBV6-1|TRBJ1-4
TGTGCCAGCAGCGAAGGGTGGGGGGTGGATTTT
CASSEGWGVDF
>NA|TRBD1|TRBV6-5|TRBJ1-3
TGTGCCAGCAGACCCGGACAGGGGATAGGAAACACCATATATTTT
CASRPGQGIGNTIYF
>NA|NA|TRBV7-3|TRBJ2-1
TGTGCCAGCAGTGCAGGCGGACAGGAGCAGTTCTTC
CASSAGGQEQFF
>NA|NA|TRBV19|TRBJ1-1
TGTGCCAGTAGTACTTGGGAAAACACTGAAGCTTTCTTT
CASSTWENTEAFF
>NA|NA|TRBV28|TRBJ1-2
TGTGCCAGCAGTTTAGGGCTCCTGCGTCGGGGCTACACCTTC
CASSLGLLRRGYTF
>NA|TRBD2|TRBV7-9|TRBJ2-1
TGTGCCAGCAGCTTCCTTCCGAGCGGGAGTTCCAATGAGCAGTTCTTC
CASSFLPSGSSNEQFF
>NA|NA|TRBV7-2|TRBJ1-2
TGTGCCAGCAGCTCCCCGGGAACCTATGGCTACACCTTC
CASSSPGTYGYTF
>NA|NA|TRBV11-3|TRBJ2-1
TGTGCCAGCAGCTTCAACAATGAGCAGTTCTTC
CASSFNNEQFF
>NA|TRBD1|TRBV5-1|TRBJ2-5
TGCGCCAGCAGCCCGGACAGGGTAGGTCAAGAGACCCAGTACTTC
CASSPDRVGQETQYF
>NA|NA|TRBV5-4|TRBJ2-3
TGTGCCAGCAGCGGGGGGGGCCAGGGGACAGATACGCAGTATTTT
CASSGGGQGTDTQYF
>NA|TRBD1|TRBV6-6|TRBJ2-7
TGTGCCAGCCGACCTACCGGACAGGGGGACCACGAGCAGTACTTC
CASRPTGQGDHEQYF
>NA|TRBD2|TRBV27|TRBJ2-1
TGTGCCAGCAGTCGAACTAGCGGGAGGGGCTCCTACAATGAGCAGTTCTTC
CASSRTSGRGSYNEQFF
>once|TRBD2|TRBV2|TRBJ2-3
TGTGCCAGCAGACTAGCGGGGTCCACAGATACGCAGTATTTT
CASRLAGSTDTQYF
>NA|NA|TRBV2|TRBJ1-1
TGTGCCAGCAGTGAAGGTACACATCACACTGAAGCTTTCTTT
CASSEGTHHTEAFF
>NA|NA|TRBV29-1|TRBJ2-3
TGCAGCGCGTCTGTGGGCACCACAGATACGCAGTATTTT
CSASVGTTDTQYF